Listed below are T cell receptor beta chains from one sample, sequenced in a study of blood T cell repertoires in COVID-19. Sequenced by immunoSEQ multiplex PCR; TCRdb stores in-frame clones only, minus some. The sample includes around 300,000 clones, 75% to 90% of them seen just once. What was sequenced was peripheral blood. These receptors all stem from a woman between 40 and 55 years old who had recovered from COVID-19. CDR3s include the opening cysteine and the closing phenylalanine or tryptophan. The D gene is left open where the match is weak. Not all rows give a size; the values are once, few, many and, for expanded clones, a class.

v_call: TRBV30; clone_size: .; j_call: TRBJ1-2; d_call: .; cdr3_aa: CAWSPSAGAAYGYTF; cdr3_nt: TGTGCCTGGAGTCCTTCGGCAGGGGCCGCCTATGGCTACACCTTC
v_call: TRBV5-6; clone_size: .; j_call: TRBJ2-2; d_call: TRBD2; cdr3_aa: CASSLRTSGTNTGELFF; cdr3_nt: TGTGCCAGCAGCTTGAGGACTAGCGGTACGAACACCGGGGAGCTGTTTTTT
v_call: TRBV25-1; clone_size: .; j_call: TRBJ1-2; d_call: TRBD1; cdr3_aa: CASSDWDRSGDYGYTF; cdr3_nt: TGTGCCAGCAGTGACTGGGACAGGTCCGGGGACTATGGCTACACCTTC
v_call: TRBV15; clone_size: .; j_call: TRBJ2-3; d_call: .; cdr3_aa: CATSRDLSARTDTQYF; cdr3_nt: TGTGCCACCAGCAGAGATCTGAGCGCCCGCACAGATACGCAGTATTTT
v_call: TRBV11-1; clone_size: .; j_call: TRBJ2-3; d_call: .; cdr3_aa: CASSSGLGTDTQYF; cdr3_nt: TGTGCCAGCAGCTCGGGACTGGGCACAGATACGCAGTATTTT
v_call: TRBV18; clone_size: .; j_call: TRBJ2-4; d_call: .; cdr3_aa: CASSPPHRPGGNIQYF; cdr3_nt: TGTGCCAGCTCACCACCCCACAGACCGGGCGGGAACATTCAGTACTTC
v_call: TRBV7-2; clone_size: few; j_call: TRBJ2-1; d_call: TRBD2; cdr3_aa: CASSFSGGVSGEQFF; cdr3_nt: TGTGCCAGCAGCTTTAGCGGGGGCGTAAGTGGTGAGCAGTTCTTC
v_call: TRBV10-3; clone_size: .; j_call: TRBJ2-6; d_call: .; cdr3_aa: CAISDATAGANVLTF; cdr3_nt: TGTGCCATCAGTGATGCTACCGCCGGGGCCAACGTCCTGACTTTC
v_call: TRBV5-1; clone_size: .; j_call: TRBJ1-1; d_call: .; cdr3_aa: CASSFHGNTEAFF; cdr3_nt: TGCGCCAGCAGCTTTCACGGGAACACTGAAGCTTTCTTT
v_call: TRBV29-1; clone_size: .; j_call: TRBJ2-1; d_call: .; cdr3_aa: CSVELASSYNEQFF; cdr3_nt: TGCAGCGTGGAGCTAGCGAGCTCCTACAATGAGCAGTTCTTC
v_call: TRBV2; clone_size: .; j_call: TRBJ2-2; d_call: .; cdr3_aa: CASSPDTGELFF; cdr3_nt: TGTGCCAGCAGTCCGGACACCGGGGAGCTGTTTTTT
v_call: TRBV7-9; clone_size: .; j_call: TRBJ1-3; d_call: TRBD1; cdr3_aa: CASSLVGTGGSGNTIYF; cdr3_nt: TGTGCCAGCAGCTTAGTCGGAACAGGGGGCTCTGGAAACACCATATATTTT
v_call: TRBV30; clone_size: .; j_call: TRBJ2-6; d_call: .; cdr3_aa: CAWSRQSGANVLTF; cdr3_nt: TGTGCCTGGAGTCGCCAGTCCGGGGCCAACGTCCTGACTTTC
v_call: TRBV15; clone_size: .; j_call: TRBJ1-4; d_call: TRBD1; cdr3_aa: CATSRDRAYQVGEKLFF; cdr3_nt: TGTGCCACCAGCCGGGACAGGGCGTATCAAGTTGGTGAAAAACTGTTTTTT
v_call: TRBV19; clone_size: .; j_call: TRBJ2-2; d_call: TRBD1; cdr3_aa: CASSDRVSRTGELFF; cdr3_nt: TGTGCCAGTAGTGACAGGGTATCGCGCACCGGGGAGCTGTTTTTT
v_call: TRBV9; clone_size: once; j_call: TRBJ1-2; d_call: TRBD1; cdr3_aa: CASSPTGGLEGYTF; cdr3_nt: TGTGCCAGCAGCCCGACAGGGGGTTTGGAGGGCTACACCTTC
v_call: TRBV30; clone_size: .; j_call: TRBJ2-7; d_call: TRBD2; cdr3_aa: CAWSRSGRASYEQYF; cdr3_nt: TGTGCCTGGAGTCGGAGTGGGAGGGCCTCCTACGAGCAGTACTTC
v_call: TRBV19; clone_size: .; j_call: TRBJ1-2; d_call: TRBD1; cdr3_aa: CASRRGQGDYGYTF; cdr3_nt: TGTGCCAGTAGGCGCGGACAGGGGGACTATGGCTACACCTTC
v_call: TRBV27; clone_size: .; j_call: TRBJ2-7; d_call: TRBD1; cdr3_aa: CASSTPDRGGYEQYF; cdr3_nt: TGTGCCAGCAGTACCCCTGACAGGGGGGGGTACGAGCAGTACTTC
v_call: TRBV19; clone_size: .; j_call: TRBJ1-2; d_call: .; cdr3_aa: CASFGGADYGYTF; cdr3_nt: TGTGCCAGCTTCGGCGGGGCTGACTATGGCTACACCTTC
v_call: TRBV7-2; clone_size: .; j_call: TRBJ2-1; d_call: TRBD2; cdr3_aa: CASSIQRGVSYNEQFF; cdr3_nt: TGTGCCAGCAGCATACAACGGGGGGTGTCCTACAATGAGCAGTTCTTC
v_call: TRBV29-1; clone_size: .; j_call: TRBJ2-1; d_call: TRBD2; cdr3_aa: CSAPLGGSSYNEQFF; cdr3_nt: TGCAGCGCCCCCCTGGGGGGGAGCTCCTACAATGAGCAGTTCTTC
v_call: TRBV11-2; clone_size: .; j_call: TRBJ2-5; d_call: .; cdr3_aa: CASSLREGQETQYF; cdr3_nt: TGTGCCAGCAGCTTACGCGAGGGCCAAGAGACCCAGTACTTC
v_call: TRBV5-6; clone_size: .; j_call: TRBJ2-7; d_call: TRBD1; cdr3_aa: CASSSRTGVYEQYF; cdr3_nt: TGTGCCAGCAGCTCCCGGACAGGGGTCTACGAGCAGTACTTC
v_call: TRBV19; clone_size: .; j_call: TRBJ1-3; d_call: TRBD1; cdr3_aa: CASSIPSRGLGNTIYF; cdr3_nt: TGTGCCAGTAGTATCCCATCCAGGGGGCTCGGAAACACCATATATTTT
v_call: TRBV13; clone_size: .; j_call: TRBJ2-3; d_call: .; cdr3_aa: CASSLVSGTDTQYF; cdr3_nt: TGTGCCAGCAGCTTAGTGTCGGGGACAGATACGCAGTATTTT
v_call: TRBV18; clone_size: .; j_call: TRBJ2-5; d_call: TRBD2; cdr3_aa: CASSPVVSGGRETQYF; cdr3_nt: TGTGCCAGCTCACCAGTTGTGTCGGGGGGAAGGGAGACCCAGTACTTC
v_call: TRBV6-4; clone_size: few; j_call: TRBJ1-4; d_call: .; cdr3_aa: CASSDSAGPNEKLFF; cdr3_nt: TGTGCCAGCAGTGACTCAGCGGGGCCTAATGAAAAACTGTTTTTT
v_call: TRBV2; clone_size: .; j_call: TRBJ2-7; d_call: .; cdr3_aa: CASCRGFYEQYF; cdr3_nt: TGTGCCAGTTGTCGAGGGTTCTACGAGCAGTACTTC
v_call: TRBV27; clone_size: .; j_call: TRBJ2-7; d_call: .; cdr3_aa: CASSLTRTALSYEQYF; cdr3_nt: TGTGCCAGCAGTTTAACTCGGACAGCCCTGTCCTACGAGCAGTACTTC
v_call: TRBV3-1/TRBV3-2; clone_size: .; j_call: TRBJ1-2; d_call: .; cdr3_aa: CASSLRGNYGYTF; cdr3_nt: TGTGCCAGCAGCCTCAGGGGCAACTATGGCTACACCTTC
v_call: TRBV11-2; clone_size: .; j_call: TRBJ1-4; d_call: .; cdr3_aa: CASSLEEGEKLFF; cdr3_nt: TGTGCCAGCAGCTTAGAGGAGGGGGAAAAACTGTTTTTT
v_call: TRBV4-1; clone_size: .; j_call: TRBJ2-5; d_call: TRBD2; cdr3_aa: CASSLLTSGQETQYF; cdr3_nt: TGCGCCAGCAGCCTCCTGACTAGCGGCCAAGAGACCCAGTACTTC
v_call: TRBV5-1; clone_size: .; j_call: TRBJ2-2; d_call: TRBD2; cdr3_aa: CASSLSLADNTGELFF; cdr3_nt: TGCGCCAGCAGCTTGAGTCTAGCGGACAACACCGGGGAGCTGTTTTTT
v_call: TRBV7-8; clone_size: once; j_call: TRBJ1-3; d_call: .; cdr3_aa: CASGLVGANTRNTIYF; cdr3_nt: TGTGCCAGCGGGTTGGTAGGGGCCAACACAAGAAACACCATATATTTT
v_call: TRBV30; clone_size: .; j_call: TRBJ1-2; d_call: .; cdr3_aa: CAWSDESGKSNYGYTF; cdr3_nt: TGTGCCTGGAGTGATGAGTCCGGGAAATCTAACTATGGCTACACCTTC
v_call: TRBV11-3; clone_size: .; j_call: TRBJ2-7; d_call: .; cdr3_aa: CASADNSYEQYF; cdr3_nt: TGTGCCTCCGCGGATAATTCCTACGAGCAGTACTTC
v_call: TRBV19; clone_size: .; j_call: TRBJ2-1; d_call: TRBD1; cdr3_aa: CASSIGTAGGSSYNEQFF; cdr3_nt: TGTGCCAGTAGTATTGGGACCGCAGGGGGCAGCTCCTACAATGAGCAGTTCTTC
v_call: TRBV5-4; clone_size: .; j_call: TRBJ2-1; d_call: .; cdr3_aa: CASWGGTGAYNEQFF; cdr3_nt: TGTGCCAGCTGGGGGGGGACAGGTGCCTACAATGAGCAGTTCTTC
v_call: TRBV9; clone_size: .; j_call: TRBJ2-5; d_call: TRBD2; cdr3_aa: CASSGSGTQETQYF; cdr3_nt: TGTGCCAGCAGCGGTAGCGGGACCCAAGAGACCCAGTACTTC
v_call: TRBV11-3; clone_size: .; j_call: TRBJ2-7; d_call: .; cdr3_aa: CASSWTASAYEQYF; cdr3_nt: TGTGCCAGCAGCTGGACAGCCTCCGCCTACGAGCAGTACTTC
v_call: TRBV11-3; clone_size: .; j_call: TRBJ2-1; d_call: TRBD2; cdr3_aa: CASSPRPGLAGVSSYNEQFF; cdr3_nt: TGTGCCAGCAGCCCCCGTCCGGGACTAGCGGGAGTTTCTTCCTACAATGAGCAGTTCTTC
v_call: TRBV4-1; clone_size: .; j_call: TRBJ1-4; d_call: .; cdr3_aa: CASSQTGLAEKLFF; cdr3_nt: TGCGCCAGCAGCCAGACAGGACTGGCTGAAAAACTGTTTTTT
v_call: TRBV28; clone_size: .; j_call: TRBJ1-5; d_call: TRBD1; cdr3_aa: CASRPPTGRNQPQHF; cdr3_nt: TGTGCCAGCAGGCCTCCGACAGGGAGGAATCAGCCCCAGCATTTT
v_call: TRBV28; clone_size: .; j_call: TRBJ2-7; d_call: TRBD1; cdr3_aa: CASRTGTGLSDEQYF; cdr3_nt: TGTGCCAGCAGGACCGGGACAGGGCTAAGCGACGAGCAGTACTTC
v_call: TRBV5-6; clone_size: .; j_call: TRBJ2-7; d_call: TRBD1; cdr3_aa: CASSLEPGTGVYYEQYF; cdr3_nt: TGTGCCAGCAGCTTGGAACCCGGGACAGGGGTTTACTACGAGCAGTACTTC
v_call: TRBV5-4; clone_size: .; j_call: TRBJ2-7; d_call: TRBD2; cdr3_aa: CASSLRLAGGGVPYEQYF; cdr3_nt: TGTGCCAGCAGCTTGAGGCTAGCGGGGGGAGGAGTCCCCTACGAGCAGTACTTC
v_call: TRBV14; clone_size: .; j_call: TRBJ2-3; d_call: .; cdr3_aa: CASSRPVGGAKYF; cdr3_nt: TGTGCCAGCAGCCGCCCCGTCGGAGGGGCCAAGTATTTT
v_call: TRBV29-1; clone_size: .; j_call: TRBJ1-2; d_call: .; cdr3_aa: CSVEDPTSARSGYTF; cdr3_nt: TGCAGCGTTGAAGATCCCACCTCCGCACGGAGTGGCTACACCTTC
v_call: TRBV27; clone_size: .; j_call: TRBJ2-7; d_call: .; cdr3_aa: CASSSGFLREQYF; cdr3_nt: TGTGCCAGCAGTTCAGGATTTTTGCGAGAGCAGTACTTC